The entry below describes one TCR beta chain. The record originates from a study of blood T cell repertoires in COVID-19. Study-level information: In each case, the material was cDNA or gDNA derived from T cells, B-cell-depleted T cells, or PBMCs.

V was pared by 1 base and J by 4 bases, with 10 bases between. The CDR3 extends over 14 amino acids. The germline gives CDR1 SGHVS, CDR2 FQNEAQ. Original data processing: Amplification of reference gene primers provided the estimated nucleated cell counts. Libraries were prepared by immunoSEQ multiplex PCR; TCRdb keeps only in-frame clonotypes and omits some of them. Clonal size and the V and J genes are those of that table, whereas D and trimming came from the DNA. This table holds hundreds of thousands of clones, 70% to 90% found once. This sequence joins TRBV7-8 and TRBJ2-5, with TRBD1 as a possible D gene (5 bases). The sample taken for sequencing was peripheral blood. This TCR was sampled from a woman between 25 and 40 years old with active or convalescent COVID-19. This CDR3 is CASSLVSGRETQYF. The DNA of the CDR3 is TGTGCCAGCAGCTTAGTTTCAGGGCGAGAGACCCAGTACTTC.